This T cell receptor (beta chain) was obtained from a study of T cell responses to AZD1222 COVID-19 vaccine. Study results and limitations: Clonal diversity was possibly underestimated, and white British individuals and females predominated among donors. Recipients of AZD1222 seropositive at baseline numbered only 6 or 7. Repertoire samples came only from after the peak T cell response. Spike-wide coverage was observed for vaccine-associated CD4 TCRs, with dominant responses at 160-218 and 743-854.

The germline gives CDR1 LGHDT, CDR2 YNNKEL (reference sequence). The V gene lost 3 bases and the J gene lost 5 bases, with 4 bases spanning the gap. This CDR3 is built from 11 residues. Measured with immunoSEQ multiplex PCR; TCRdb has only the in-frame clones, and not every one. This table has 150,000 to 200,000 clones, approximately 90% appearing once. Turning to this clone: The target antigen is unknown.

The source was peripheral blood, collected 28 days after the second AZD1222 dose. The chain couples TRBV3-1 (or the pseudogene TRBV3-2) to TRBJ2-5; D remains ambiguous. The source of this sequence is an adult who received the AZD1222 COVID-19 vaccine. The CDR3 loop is CASSHGETQYF. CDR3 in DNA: TGTGCCAGCAGCCATGGGGAGACCCAGTACTTC.